Below, one TCR beta chain is given with its context. What it binds is not known. The data derive from a study of T cells in Graves' hyperthyroidism and ophthalmopathy. This CDR3 comprises 14 residues. Per germline, CDR1 DFQATT and CDR2 SNEGSKA (reference sequence). Trimming shortened V by 4 bases and J by 2 bases, and 14 bases separated the two germline ends. The study's findings and limits: Most clonotypes expanded in the thyroid (above 0.001) were also present in blood.

Researchers defined stable Graves' hyperthyroidism as no ophthalmopathy progression within 18 months. Patients aged 18 to 65 had newly diagnosed hyperthyroidism lasting under 2 months. Amplification targeted TCR beta CDR3 regions from RNA transcripts. First-round RT-PCR targeting the TCR CDR3 was performed with the HTBI primer set. TCRdb reprocessed the multiplex PCR reads with MiXCR, giving one entry per CDR3 protein. This sample has fewer than 650,000 distinct CDR3 sequences; about 14% occur once, and the top ten carry around 13%. Material: blood. The chain combines TRBV20-1 with TRBJ2-5; D remains ambiguous. The receptor's source is a woman aged 40 to 50 with Graves' hyperthyroidism. The CDR3 sequence is CSATPSRRQETQYF. The DNA for the CDR3 is TGCAGTGCTACCCCATCGAGAAGGCAAGAGACCCAGTACTTC.